The 9 T cell receptor beta chains given below trace back to one sample, sequenced in a study of blood T cell repertoires in COVID-19. The assay was immunoSEQ multiplex PCR, and TCRdb's table has in-frame clones only and misses some. The table lists around 170,000 clones, about 86% of them singletons, with around 8.6% in the top ten. The sample comprised peripheral blood. The receptor set was obtained from a man aged 45-60 years with active or convalescent COVID-19.

The rearrangement uses TRBV5-1 and TRBJ2-7, with a weak D call TRBD1 (6 bases). V dropped 5 bases and J dropped 0 bases, with 15 bases sitting between them. Germline loops: CDR1 SGHRS, CDR2 YFSETQ. The CDR3 contains 15 residues. The CDR3 DNA reads TGCGCCAGCAGTCAGAACAGGGACCCCTCCTACGAGCAGTACTTC. It encodes CASSQNRDPSYEQYF.

This clone appeared a single time. This chain joins TRBV7-3 and TRBJ2-3; D unclear. The V gene's germline CDR1 is SGHTA and CDR2 FQGTGA. Trimming cost V 2 bases and J 3 bases, with 9 bases left between them. The CDR3 is 14 residues long. This chain's CDR3 is CASSLLPSTDTQYF. The CDR3 bases are TGTGCCAGCAGCTTACTGCCTAGTACAGATACGCAGTATTTT.

The chain uses TRBV25-1 and TRBJ2-6; D gene unclear. The V gene's germline CDR1 is MGHDK and CDR2 SYGVNS. The V and J ends lost 6 bases and 0 bases respectively, with 9 bases between them. The CDR3 is 15 amino acids. The CDR3 region is CASRQSSSGANVLTF. The CDR3 DNA reads as TGTGCCAGCAGGCAATCTAGCTCTGGGGCCAACGTCCTGACTTTC.

In DNA, the CDR3 is TGTGCCAGCTCACTTGACAGAGGCTCTGGAAACACCATATATTTT. Translated: CASSLDRGSGNTIYF. The gene calls are TRBV18 and TRBJ1-3; D might be TRBD1 (5 bases). V lost 4 bases and J lost 0, with 10 bases in between. The CDR3 runs 15 residues. Germline V gives CDR1 KGHSH, CDR2 LQKENI.

J is TRBJ1-1 and V is TRBV10-3; the D gene is possibly TRBD1 (6 bases). Germline assignment: CDR1 ENHRY and CDR2 SYGVKD. This CDR3 is built from 14 residues. Trimming took off 6 bases at V and 0 bases at J, with 11 bases between the two ends. The CDR3 region has the DNA TGTGCCATCAGCCGAGGGGACATGAACACTGAAGCTTTCTTT. This gives the protein CAISRGDMNTEAFF.

This rearrangement joins TRBV18 to TRBJ2-2; 10 bases fit TRBD1. The junction had 2 bases not matched to a gene; V was cut back by 0 bases and J by 4 bases. The length of the CDR3 is 16 residues. Germline CDR1 KGHSH, CDR2 LQKENI. CDR3 residues: CASSPPRDRGTGELFF. As DNA, the CDR3 is TGTGCCAGCTCACCACCCCGGGACAGGGGCACCGGGGAGCTGTTTTTT.

This clone was counted once. The junction departs from the called germline gene at one end, perhaps through a read error. This chain links TRBV3-1 (or the pseudogene TRBV3-2) with TRBJ2-7, with no clear D. CDR1 is LGHDT, CDR2 YNNKEL, per germline (reference sequence). There are 12 residues in the CDR3. The CDR3 DNA follows: TGTGCCAACAGCCAAAGTCGGTTCGAGCAGTACTTC. As protein: CANSQSRFEQYF.

A single count supports this clone. The V and J genes are TRBV4-3 and TRBJ1-2; D gene unclear. V lost 0 bases and J 6 bases, leaving 8 bases between the germline ends. This CDR3 has 13 residues. Germline-derived CDR1 and CDR2 are LGHNA and YSLEER. This chain's CDR3 is CASSQEISDGYTF. In DNA form, the CDR3 reads TGCGCCAGCAGCCAAGAAATTTCAGATGGCTACACCTTC.

This chain links TRBV11-3 with TRBJ1-1; TRBD1 aligns across 9 bases. Germline V gene data show CDR1 as SGHNT and CDR2 as YENEEA. The junction had 5 bases not matched to a gene; V was cut back by 4 bases and J by 5 bases. The CDR3 has 14 amino acids. Here the CDR3 DNA reads TGTGCCAGCAGCTCTCTAGGGACAGGGACTGAAGCTTTCTTT. Translation: CASSSLGTGTEAFF.